A selection of T cell receptor beta chains follows, all from one sample in a study of OX40 agonist ivuxolimab in advanced cancers. TCRdb keeps only in-frame clones here, not all; method: immunoSEQ multiplex PCR. The table records more than 45,000 clones, about 81% of them present only once. The source material was CD4+ or CD8+ T cells sorted from blood, sampled in a trial of the OX40 agonist ivuxolimab. Receptors originate from an adult with an advanced solid tumor such as melanoma, head and neck, liver or kidney cancer. CDR3s include the opening cysteine and the closing phenylalanine or tryptophan. D genes are given only for firm matches. Expanded clones are given a class, and other clones once, few, many or no size at all.

>TRBJ2-7|NA|TRBV5-4|NA
CASSFGAPYEQYF
TGTGCCAGCAGCTTCGGGGCTCCCTACGAGCAGTACTTC
>TRBJ2-7|NA|TRBV27|NA
CASSLATSSYEQYF
TGTGCCAGCAGTCTAGCTACGAGCTCCTACGAGCAGTACTTC
>TRBJ2-1|NA|TRBV19|NA
CASSISGSYNEQFF
TGTGCCAGTAGTATATCGGGGTCTTACAATGAGCAGTTCTTC
>TRBJ2-1|NA|TRBV13|NA
CASSLAGFMQFF
TGTGCCAGCAGCTTAGCAGGATTTATGCAGTTCTTC
>TRBJ2-7|once|TRBV9|NA
CASSVGLATGYEQYF
TGTGCCAGCAGCGTAGGCCTCGCCACTGGGTACGAGCAGTACTTC
>TRBJ1-1|NA|TRBV5-5|NA
CASSGKEAFF
TGTGCCAGCAGCGGGAAAGAAGCTTTCTTT
>TRBJ1-4|NA|TRBV4-3|TRBD1
CASSHGQGLEKLFF
TGCGCCAGCAGCCACGGACAGGGCTTGGAAAAACTGTTTTTT
>TRBJ1-1|NA|TRBV5-4|NA
CASSLTGSAEAFF
TGTGCCAGCAGCTTGACGGGGTCGGCTGAAGCTTTCTTT
>TRBJ2-7|NA|TRBV30|TRBD2
CAWSLYPGGTPYEQYF
TGTGCCTGGAGTCTGTATCCGGGAGGTACTCCCTACGAGCAGTACTTC
>TRBJ2-4|NA|TRBV11-2|NA
CASSFTGLRTKNIQYF
TGTGCCAGCAGCTTTACGGGACTTCGAACCAAAAACATTCAGTACTTC
>TRBJ1-5|NA|TRBV10-3|NA
CAISESRSQPQHF
TGTGCCATCAGTGAGTCGAGAAGTCAGCCCCAGCATTTT
>TRBJ1-1|NA|TRBV5-1|NA
CASSFTVNTEAFF
TGTGCCAGCAGCTTTACAGTCAACACTGAAGCTTTCTTT
>TRBJ2-1|few|TRBV7-7|TRBD2
CASSLYQASGTHNEQFF
TGTGCCAGCAGCTTATATCAGGCTAGCGGGACGCATAATGAGCAGTTCTTC
>TRBJ1-2|NA|TRBV11-2|NA
CASSSNLGGNGYTF
TGTGCCAGCAGCTCTAACCTAGGGGGAAATGGCTACACCTTC
>TRBJ2-2|NA|TRBV4-1|TRBD2
CASSQVGSGGGLTGELFF
TGCGCCAGCAGCCAAGTCGGTTCCGGGGGGGGACTCACCGGGGAGCTGTTTTTT
>TRBJ1-1|NA|TRBV19|NA
CASSIQGGTEAFF
TGTGCCAGTAGTATACAAGGGGGGACTGAAGCTTTCTTT
>TRBJ2-1|NA|TRBV15|NA
CATSLGYNEQFF
TGTGCCACCAGCCTGGGGTACAATGAGCAGTTCTTC
>TRBJ1-3|NA|TRBV30|TRBD1
CAWSVPLLPGQGGNTIYF
TGTGCCTGGAGTGTACCTTTATTACCGGGACAGGGGGGAAACACCATATATTTT
>TRBJ1-1|NA|TRBV11-2|NA
CASSLEGLNTEAFF
TGTGCCAGCAGCTTAGAAGGGTTGAACACTGAAGCTTTCTTT
>TRBJ2-3|NA|TRBV6-1|NA
CASSFPGRTDTQYF
TGTGCCAGCAGTTTTCCGGGACGGACAGATACGCAGTATTTT
>TRBJ2-5|NA|TRBV7-2|NA
CASSPGLSQETQYF
TGTGCCAGCAGCCCGGGACTCAGCCAAGAGACCCAGTACTTC
>TRBJ2-7|NA|TRBV20-1|NA
CSAPGEYEQYF
TGCAGTGCTCCTGGAGAATACGAGCAGTACTTC
>TRBJ2-1|NA|TRBV5-8|NA
CASSFSYEQFF
TGTGCCAGCAGTTTCAGTTATGAGCAGTTCTTC
>TRBJ2-7|NA|TRBV7-8|TRBD2
CASSQGLGTYEQYF
TGTGCCAGCAGCCAGGGACTAGGAACCTACGAGCAGTACTTC
>TRBJ2-3|NA|TRBV5-1|TRBD1
CASSLGDRESQYF
TGCGCCAGCAGCTTGGGAGACAGGGAGTCACAGTATTTT
>TRBJ2-7|NA|TRBV7-2|TRBD2
CASTERRLASYEQYF
TGTGCCAGCACCGAAAGAAGACTAGCCTCCTACGAGCAGTACTTC
>TRBJ2-2|NA|TRBV6-1|TRBD2
CASSVPTLASFTGELFF
TGTGCCAGCAGTGTCCCAACACTAGCGTCTTTCACCGGGGAGCTGTTTTTT
>TRBJ1-5|NA|TRBV4-1|NA
CASSQEPPGWMEQPQHF
TGCGCCAGCAGCCAAGAACCTCCAGGGTGGATGGAGCAGCCCCAGCATTTT
>TRBJ2-1|once|TRBV30|TRBD2
CAWRRREERNEQFF
TGTGCCTGGAGAAGGCGGGAGGAACGCAATGAGCAGTTCTTC
>TRBJ2-7|NA|TRBV6-1|TRBD2
CASSVGLAGTYEQYF
TGTGCCAGCAGTGTAGGACTAGCGGGAACGTACGAGCAGTACTTC
>TRBJ1-6|NA|TRBV5-4|TRBD1
CASRPGQGLNSPLHF
TGTGCCAGCAGGCCGGGACAGGGGTTGAATTCACCCCTCCACTTT
>TRBJ2-7|NA|TRBV4-1|TRBD1
CASSLSVVRGPQEQYF
TGCGCCAGCAGCCTGTCTGTTGTCAGGGGGCCCCAGGAGCAGTACTTC
>TRBJ1-2|NA|TRBV30|TRBD1
CAWTIRTGGGGGYTF
TGTGCCTGGACTATAAGGACAGGCGGGGGTGGTGGCTACACCTTC
>TRBJ1-2|NA|TRBV28|NA
CASGDHLYTF
TGTGCCAGCGGGGACCATTTGTACACCTTC